This T cell receptor (beta chain) was captured by sequencing in a study of TIL therapy for anti-PD-1-resistant metastatic lung cancer. Background on the study: Patients then received nivolumab; progressors got lymphodepletion, TIL and IL-2.

Germline trimming cut 5 bases from V and 3 bases from J; bases unmatched to any gene: 2. Germline V gene data show CDR1 as SGHVS and CDR2 as FNYEAQ. This CDR3 spans 15 amino acids. This was the immunoSEQ v3 assay. TCRdb's table, derived via immunoSEQ multiplex PCR, lists solely in-frame clones and lacks some. The sample comprises tens of thousands of clones, roughly 85% of which are singletons, and more than 13% rests with the top ten. Time point in this sample: pre-treatment sample, taken before nivolumab and TIL therapy. The source material was blood, sampled at baseline. V is TRBV7-6 and J is TRBJ2-2; 11 bases match TRBD2. This receptor was taken from a man aged 65 to 85 with non-small cell lung cancer. The CDR3 DNA follows: TGTGCCAGCAGCATACTAGCGGGAGACACCGGGGAGCTGTTTTTT. Residues: CASSILAGDTGELFF.